What follows is one T cell receptor beta chain and its context. The specificity of this receptor is unknown. No much larger clonotype is one base removed from it; base qualities were not supplied. The sample belongs to a study of cytomegalovirus exposure and HLA in healthy donors (dated by TCRdb to about 2017). A note on the overall study: According to a later analysis, the 100 to 150 validation repertoires were produced on the same platform as the 666 repertoires of the first cohort. The study aimed to test whether cataloging public T cell receptors could reveal signatures of past pathogen exposure. In addition to the first cohort of 666 subjects, a separate validation cohort of some 120 different subjects was used. To predict cytomegalovirus infection status, the study brought together high-throughput TCR immunosequencing, statistical association of individual TCRs with disease status, and machine learning. The investigation overall reported the following: The authors suggested that the approach could potentially be extended to other disease states and immunological phenotypes. A few of the identified cytomegalovirus-associated TCR beta chains were confirmed in vitro to be specific for cytomegalovirus antigens. Subsequent analysis determined that TCRs grouped into clusters in the first cohort also showed a tendency toward co-occurrence across the roughly 110 validation repertoires, and 94% of cluster scores exceeded 0. The study gave a list of 150 to 200 TCR beta chains associated with cytomegalovirus. The classifier was reported to diagnose cytomegalovirus status with high specificity and sensitivity in both the original cohort and the validation cohort. A later analysis lacked HLA typing for the validation cohort, so it scored co-occurrence in that cohort across all 110 or so repertoires. Across donors, most TCR sequences were observed very rarely, whereas some public TCRs were present in many individuals.

The CDR3 measures 16 amino acids from cysteine to phenylalanine. Of the read, only the CDR3 DNA is kept; its 48 bases are in frame from base 1. V is clipped by 0 bases and J by 3 bases, and the sequence between their germline boundaries is 15 bases long. The germline V gene yields SGDLS for CDR1 and YYNGEE for CDR2. The method behind the library was the immunoSEQ multiplex PCR assay. As for the authors' bioinformatics: To diagnose cytomegalovirus status from the catalog of TCR beta chain sequences, a statistical classification framework was built. Held by TCRdb, this immuneACCESS table contains in-frame sequences only and omits some clones. Under half of the omission traces to an unresolved V gene where checked; the cause of the rest is unknown. V and J calls and clone size follow that table, whereas D and trimming were derived from the DNA. This sample is represented by 200,000 to 250,000 clones; around nine tenths of them were singletons. Roughly 1% of the sample rests with the top ten.

The donors were included in the validation cohort of over a hundred subjects, a group kept apart from the approximately 670-subject first cohort. Here the chain combines TRBV9 and TRBJ1-1; no D gene is confidently identified. Sequencing was performed on PBMCs. This clonotype was sampled from a woman aged 18-29 years in good health and CMV-seronegative. CDR3 loop: CASSVAFWRWDTEAFF. The nucleotide sequence reads as follows: TGTGCCAGCAGCGTAGCTTTTTGGAGGTGGGACACTGAAGCTTTCTTT. Reference TRBV9 and TRBJ1-1 proteins supply the regions before and after the CDR3; the full variable domain is: DSGVTQTPKHLITATGQRVTLRCSPRSGDLSVYWYQQSLDQGLQFLIQYYNGEERAKGNILERFSAQQFPDLHSELNLSSLELGDSALYFCASSVAFWRWDTEAFFGQGTRLTVV.